Listed here are 28 T cell receptor beta chains from one sample, sequenced in a study of beta chain features in type 1 diabetes. Sequencing targeted expressed TCRB transcripts, as all isolated RNA had been reverse transcribed. TCRdb keeps only in-frame clones here, not all; method: immunoSEQ multiplex PCR. Of over 700,000 clones listed, roughly 16% are singletons. Sequencing input: naive CD4+ T cells from blood. Receptor source: a woman under 30 in good health.

This clone appeared a few times. This chain connects TRBV7-6 to TRBJ1-2, with D tentatively TRBD1 (5 bases). From germline, CDR1 is SGHVS and CDR2 FNYEAQ. This CDR3 has 14 residues. V shed 2 bases and J shed 8 bases, with 15 bases lying between them. The CDR3 loop is CASSLSQGTVGYTF. The CDR3 DNA is TGTGCCAGCAGCTTAAGTCAGGGCACTGTCGGCTACACCTTC.

In its sample, this clone was seen a few times. In DNA form, the CDR3 reads TGTGCCATCAGTGGCAAAGGGGGCGCCGTCCTGGATGGCTACACCTTC. Residues: CAISGKGGAVLDGYTF. This chain uses TRBV10-3 with TRBJ1-2; 7 bases fit TRBD1. The CDR3 loop spans 16 amino acids. With 4 bases clipped from V and 6 bases from J, the junction kept 14 bases outside the gene matches. The germline V gene has CDR1 ENHRY and CDR2 SYGVKD.

This chain uses TRBV28 with TRBJ2-5; TRBD2 is a possible D gene (5 bases). This CDR3 comprises 13 residues. CDR1 and CDR2 (germline): MDHEN, SYDVKM. Between the trimmed V and J ends, which lost 3 bases and 4 bases, there was a span of 9 bases. CDR3 amino acids: CASSLEGRETQYF. The DNA of the CDR3 is TGTGCCAGCAGTTTGGAAGGGAGAGAGACCCAGTACTTC.

This clone was counted a few times. V gene TRBV14 combines with J gene TRBJ2-2, with 9 bases lining up with TRBD2. CDR1 is SGHDN, CDR2 FVKESK, per germline. The CDR3 sequence is 14 residues long. The V gene end was trimmed by 6 bases and the J gene end by 6 bases; junction bases not matched to a gene: 5. The CDR3 nucleotides read TGTGCCAGCAGACGAGCGGGGGGTGCCGGGGAGCTGTTTTTT. Amino acids: CASRRAGGAGELFF.

This chain links TRBV11-2 with TRBJ2-3, with TRBD2 identical over 7 bases. CDR3 length: 16 residues. The germline V gene encodes CDR1 SGHAT and CDR2 FQNNGV. V gave up 2 bases and J gave up 2 bases; unmatched junction bases: 7. The chain's CDR3 is CASSLRGDPFTDTQYF. The CDR3, as DNA: TGTGCCAGCAGCTTACGGGGGGATCCCTTCACAGATACGCAGTATTTT.

The V call is TRBV7-9, the J call TRBJ2-1; 8 nucleotides line up with TRBD2. Germline lookup yields CDR1 SEHNR and CDR2 FQNEAQ (reference sequence). This CDR3 has 16 residues. After removal of 2 bases from V and 0 bases from J, the junction contained 3 bases not matched to a gene. Here the CDR3 reads CASSLYGTSSYNEQFF. In DNA form, the CDR3 reads TGTGCCAGCAGCTTATACGGGACTAGCTCCTACAATGAGCAGTTCTTC.

This clone was picked up a small number of times. The V gene is TRBV23-1, the J gene TRBJ2-1, with D tentatively TRBD1 (5 bases). TRBV23-1 is an ORF for which the function is uncertain. Trimming removed 8 bases at V and 0 bases at J, with 14 bases between. There are 15 residues in the CDR3. CDR3 bases: TGCGCCAGCCGGTTACAGGTGACCTCCTACAATGAGCAGTTCTTC. Amino acids: CASRLQVTSYNEQFF.

This clone was counted a few times. CDR3 loop: CASSHYQGNPTDTQYF. CDR3 sequence (DNA): TGTGCCAGCAGCCATTACCAGGGAAATCCCACAGATACGCAGTATTTT. The chain links TRBV7-2 to TRBJ2-3, with D perhaps matching TRBD1 (5 bases). CDR1 is SGHTA, CDR2 FQGNSA, per germline. The V end lost 5 bases, the J end lost 2 bases, and 17 bases lay between the germline ends. The CDR3 is made up of 16 amino acids.

This sequence joins TRBV7-9 and TRBJ2-7, with D perhaps matching TRBD1 (5 bases). The germline V and J ends were trimmed by 5 bases and 0 bases, with 11 bases remaining between them. The CDR3 length is 14 residues. The germline CDR1 and CDR2 sequences are SEHNR and FQNEAQ (reference sequence). The CDR3 loop reads CASSLGRASYEQYF. The CDR3, as DNA: TGTGCCAGCAGCCTAGGCAGGGCCTCCTACGAGCAGTACTTC. Combining the CDR3 with reference TRBV7-9 and TRBJ2-7 gives the whole variable domain DTGVSQNPRHKITKRGQNVTFRCDPISEHNRLYWYRQTLGQGPEFLTYFQNEAQLEKSRLLSDRFSAERPKGSFSTLEIQRTEQGDSAMYLCASSLGRASYEQYFGPGTRLTVT.

The rearrangement joins TRBV15 to TRBJ2-5; D might be TRBD1 or TRBD2, each matching 5 bases. The germline V and J ends were trimmed by 0 bases and 2 bases, with 13 bases remaining between them. Germline CDR1 LNHNV, CDR2 YYDKDF (reference sequence). The CDR3 has 16 residues. The CDR3 DNA follows: TGTGCCACCAGCAGAGATCGGGGCCGGAGACAAGAGACCCAGTACTTC. Amino acid sequence: CATSRDRGRRQETQYF.

The V gene is TRBV4-1, the J gene TRBJ2-1; 7 bases agree with TRBD2. Per the germline V gene, CDR1 is MGHRA and CDR2 is YSYEKL. The CDR3 contains 16 residues. The J segment lost 4 bases and the V segment lost 0 bases, leaving 6 bases of the junction unmatched. CDR3 residues: CASSQDRGSRYNEQFF. The DNA of the CDR3 is TGCGCCAGCAGCCAAGACCGCGGGAGCCGGTACAATGAGCAGTTCTTC.

The chain recombines TRBV10-2 with TRBJ2-7; TRBD1 aligns across 9 bases. J gave up 4 bases and V 0 bases, and 10 bases lay outside the gene matches. Per the germline V gene, CDR1 is WSHSY and CDR2 is SAAADI. CDR3 length: 17 residues. This CDR3 reads CASSESWLNRGRYEQYF. DNA of the CDR3: TGCGCCAGCAGTGAGTCTTGGCTGAACAGGGGGCGGTACGAGCAGTACTTC.

This clone was seen only a few times. The chain joins TRBV6-6 to TRBJ2-7; tentative D call: TRBD1 (6 bases). The CDR3 has 11 amino acids. Germline V gene lookup returns CDR1 MNHNY and CDR2 SVGAGI (reference sequence). Trimming took 7 bases from V and 6 from J, leaving 10 bases between them. CDR3 protein: CASTARGEQYF. For the CDR3, the DNA is TGTGCCAGCACCGCCAGGGGCGAGCAGTACTTC.

Only a few counts were recorded for this clone. This chain uses TRBV4-2 with TRBJ2-3; D is uncertain. V lost 0 bases and J 2 bases, leaving 9 bases between the germline ends. The CDR3 is 15 amino acids. Germline V CDR1 and CDR2: LGHNA, YNFKEQ. The CDR3 protein is CASSQEKTNTDTQYF. The CDR3 region has the DNA TGTGCCAGCAGCCAAGAGAAGACAAACACAGATACGCAGTATTTT.

This clone was seen a handful of times. The chain combines TRBV28 with TRBJ2-1; D is possibly TRBD1 (5 bases). V was clipped by 4 bases and J by 3 bases, with 13 bases between them. Per the germline V gene, CDR1 is MDHEN and CDR2 is SYDVKM. The CDR3 sequence is 15 residues long. CDR3 coding DNA: TGTGCCAGCAGTTCACCAGGGTCAGGCTACAATGAGCAGTTCTTC. This sequence encodes CASSSPGSGYNEQFF.

In DNA form, the CDR3 reads TGTGCCAGCAGTTTACGGGTTAGGAACACCGGGGAGCTGTTTTTT. This gives the protein CASSLRVRNTGELFF. The V gene is TRBV28, the J gene TRBJ2-2, with D unclear. Germline CDR1 and CDR2: MDHEN and SYDVKM. Trimming took off 2 bases at V and 1 base at J, with 8 bases between the two ends. The CDR3 spans 15 residues.

In this sample, this clone turned up a few times. The gene calls are TRBV28 and TRBJ2-1, with D possibly TRBD2 on 6 matching bases. The CDR3 spans 16 residues. Trimming left V 5 bases short and J 4 bases short, with 18 bases between. Germline CDR1 reads MDHEN; CDR2 reads SYDVKM. The CDR3 here is CASSPVPGTQYNEQFF. Written as DNA, the CDR3 is TGTGCCAGCAGTCCGGTGCCCGGGACTCAATACAATGAGCAGTTCTTC.

A few counts support this clone. This chain joins TRBV7-2 and TRBJ2-2; D gene uncertain. The CDR3 is made up of 14 amino acids. V was cut by 0 bases and J by 5 bases, with 7 bases left in between. The germline V gene has CDR1 SGHTA and CDR2 FQGNSA. CDR3 nucleotide sequence: TGTGCCAGCAGCTTAGCGACGGCTACCGGGGAGCTGTTTTTT. Its protein product is CASSLATATGELFF.

This clone was seen a handful of times. J is TRBJ2-1 and V is TRBV2; 7 positions agree with TRBD2. Germline V gene sequence: CDR1 SNHLY, CDR2 FYNNEI. The J segment lost 9 bases and the V segment lost 0 bases, leaving 11 bases of the junction unmatched. The CDR3 consists of 16 residues. CDR3 sequence reads: CASSEAFRDYGGEQFF. CDR3 sequence (DNA): TGTGCCAGCAGTGAAGCCTTCCGGGACTATGGTGGTGAGCAGTTCTTC.

This clone occurred a few times. The chain uses TRBV7-2 and TRBJ1-1; D ambiguous. In germline, CDR1 is SGHTA, CDR2 FQGNSA. V dropped 5 bases and J dropped 10 bases, with 17 bases sitting between them. The CDR3 length is 13 residues. This CDR3 is CASSARGSSRAFF. As DNA, the CDR3 is TGTGCCAGCAGCGCTCGGGGTTCCTCGAGAGCTTTCTTT. Supplemented by reference TRBV7-2 and TRBJ1-1, the full variable domain reads GAGVSQSPSNKVTEKGKDVELRCDPISGHTALYWYRQSLGQGLEFLIYFQGNSAPDKSGLPSDRFSAERTGGSVSTLTIQRTQQEDSAVYLCASSARGSSRAFFGQGTRLTVV.

V and J are TRBV28 and TRBJ1-1, with 8 positions matching TRBD1. Germline loops: CDR1 MDHEN, CDR2 SYDVKM. The CDR3 is made up of 12 amino acids. The junction had 2 bases not matched to a gene; V was cut back by 7 bases and J by 4 bases. The CDR3 DNA sequence: TGTGCCAGCAAAACAGGGGGCACTGAAGCTTTCTTT. This gives the protein CASKTGGTEAFF.

This clone was seen only a few times. This rearrangement joins TRBV28 to TRBJ2-1; unclear D gene. The germline V gene encodes CDR1 MDHEN and CDR2 SYDVKM. The CDR3 has 13 residues. V shed 6 bases and J shed 6 bases, with 12 bases lying between them. CDR3 in DNA: TGTGCCAGCAGGTCAGGTGGGATCAATGAGCAGTTCTTC. Its protein is CASRSGGINEQFF.

The chain carries TRBV5-6 and TRBJ2-1; 7 bases match TRBD1. After removal of 4 bases from V and 2 bases from J, the junction contained 15 bases not matched to a gene. The CDR3 length is 18 residues. Germline V gene sequence: CDR1 SGHDT, CDR2 YYEEEE. The CDR3 DNA is TGTGCCAGCAGCGTGACGGACAGGAATTCGCTGACCTACAATGAGCAGTTCTTC. Translated, it gives CASSVTDRNSLTYNEQFF.

This clone was observed a few times. In the same sample, other DNA sequences code for this CDR3. The rearrangement links TRBV5-4 to TRBJ2-3; tentatively, D is TRBD1 (5 bases). The CDR3 has 14 residues. V dropped 2 bases and J dropped 0 bases, with 7 bases sitting between them. Germline CDR1 and CDR2: SGHNT and YYREEE (reference sequence). For the CDR3, the DNA is TGTGCCAGCAGCTTTTCAGGGAGCACAGATACGCAGTATTTT. Protein product: CASSFSGSTDTQYF.

This clone was observed a handful of times. V usage is TRBV25-1 and J usage is TRBJ1-6; possible D gene TRBD1, 5 bases. Germline V CDR1 and CDR2: MGHDK, SYGVNS. CDR3 size: 13 residues. The ends were cut back, 8 bases at V and 10 bases at J, with 15 bases in the middle. Written as DNA, the CDR3 is TGTGCCAGCCTTCAAGGGGCGGACTCACCCCTCCACTTT. Translation gives CASLQGADSPLHF.

The chain carries TRBV7-2 and TRBJ2-7, with 7 bases fitting TRBD2. Trimming removed 1 base from V and 4 bases from J; junction bases left unmatched: 13. Germline CDR1 is SGHTA and CDR2 is FQGNSA. The CDR3 has 17 amino acids. The CDR3: CASSLGRGEREVYEQYF. In DNA form, the CDR3 reads TGTGCCAGCAGCTTAGGCCGTGGCGAGCGGGAAGTTTACGAGCAGTACTTC.

The rearrangement links TRBV29-1 to TRBJ2-3; 7 bases fit TRBD2. With V trimmed by 0 bases and J by 2 bases, 11 bases remained unmatched. The germline V gene has CDR1 SQVTM and CDR2 ANQGSEA. The CDR3 loop spans 17 amino acids. The DNA of the CDR3 is TGCAGCGTTGAAGATCGGGGCGCTAGCGGCCCCACAGATACGCAGTATTTT. Residues: CSVEDRGASGPTDTQYF.

This clone has just a few counts. The chain carries TRBV18 and TRBJ2-1; D remains ambiguous. Germline lookup yields CDR1 KGHSH and CDR2 LQKENI. This CDR3 comprises 13 residues. V shed 4 bases and J shed 5 bases, with 9 bases lying between them. CDR3 in amino acids: CASSLLENNEQFF. For the CDR3, the DNA is TGTGCCAGCTCACTTTTGGAAAACAATGAGCAGTTCTTC.